Listed below are T cell receptor beta chains from one sample, sequenced in a study of CD8 T cells in ankylosing spondylitis. One entry per CDR3 protein, called by TCRdb with MiXCR from the 5' RACE reads. The sample shows about 700,000 distinct CDR3 sequences, roughly 20% of them seen only once. The specimen was blood, either unsorted or a sorted T cell fraction (not recorded which). The receptors here all came from a male donor with ankylosing spondylitis. Both conserved end residues are part of each CDR3. D genes are given only for firm matches. Size is omitted from some rows. Given values are once, few, many or a class for expanded clones.

.	.	TRBV4-1	TRBJ1-2	15	TGCGCCAGCAGCCAAGACGTCGGGGCTCGCTATGGCTACACCTTC	CASSQDVGARYGYTF
few	TRBD1	TRBV18	TRBJ2-1	14	TGTGCCAGCTCACCGGACAGGGGTAGAGAAGAGCAGTTCTTC	CASSPDRGREEQFF
.	.	TRBV28	TRBJ1-5	15	TGTGCCAGCAGTACCTCGATGGGAGCGTGGCAGCCCCAGCATTTT	CASSTSMGAWQPQHF
few	.	TRBV10-3	TRBJ1-2	13	TGTGCCATCAGTGGGGACGGGCTCTATGGCTACACCTTC	CAISGDGLYGYTF
few	.	TRBV6-5	TRBJ1-1	14	TGTGCCAGCAGTTGGGGGACACTCAACACTGAAGCTTTCTTT	CASSWGTLNTEAFF
.	.	TRBV7-2	TRBJ2-7	11	TGTGCCAGCAGCTTAGATCAGCGCAAGTACTTC	CASSLDQRKYF
.	TRBD2	TRBV30	TRBJ2-7	14	TGTGCCTGGAGAACGACTAGCGGGAGCTACGAGCAGTACTTC	CAWRTTSGSYEQYF
few	TRBD1	TRBV30	TRBJ2-3	14	TGTGCCTGGAGCCGGACAGGGGCAACAGATACGCAGTATTTT	CAWSRTGATDTQYF
few	.	TRBV5-6	TRBJ1-1	15	TGTGCCAGCAGCTCTTCGGGACACAAAAACACTGAAGCTTTCTTT	CASSSSGHKNTEAFF
.	TRBD2	TRBV20-1	TRBJ2-1	17	TGCAGTGCCCCCTTCGGGCCGACTAGCGGCTCCTACAATGAGCAGTTCTTC	CSAPFGPTSGSYNEQFF
.	.	TRBV5-1	TRBJ2-1	15	TGCGCCAGCAGCTTCAGCGGTCCTATCGAGGATGAGCAGTTCTTC	CASSFSGPIEDEQFF
.	.	TRBV30	TRBJ1-1	14	TGTGCCTGGAGTTTGGGACCCAAGAACACTGAAGCTTTCTTT	CAWSLGPKNTEAFF
.	.	TRBV5-1	TRBJ2-3	12	TGCGCCAGCAGCCAGAGCCAGGGTACGCAGTATTTT	CASSQSQGTQYF
many	TRBD2	TRBV28	TRBJ2-1	13	TGTGCCACCTTAACTAGCGAGTACAATGAGCAGTTCTTC	CATLTSEYNEQFF
.	TRBD1	TRBV6-2/TRBV6-3	TRBJ2-4	14	TGTGCCAGCAGGAGAGGGGGCCGGGGAAACATTCAGTACTTC	CASRRGGRGNIQYF
.	TRBD2	TRBV11-2	TRBJ2-1	14	TGTGCCAGCAGCTTTACTAGCGGGGGGACCAAGCAGTTCTTC	CASSFTSGGTKQFF
.	.	TRBV5-1	TRBJ2-5	12	TGCGCCAGCAGCTTACAAGAAGAGACCCAGTACTTC	CASSLQEETQYF
few	.	TRBV12-3/TRBV12-4	TRBJ2-1	16	TGTGCCAGCAGCTCTTATAGTTGGGTGACGTCCAATGAGCAGTTCTTC	CASSSYSWVTSNEQFF
few	.	TRBV20-1	TRBJ2-1	10	TGCAGTGCTAGTAGGTATGAGCAGTTCTTC	CSASRYEQFF
few	.	TRBV5-1	TRBJ2-3	13	TGCGCCAGCAGGTCCACAGCGGCAGATACGCAGTATTTT	CASRSTAADTQYF
.	.	TRBV20-1	TRBJ2-1	15	TGCAGTGCTAGAGATTTGCGGGGTCCTGTCAATGAGCAGTTCTTC	CSARDLRGPVNEQFF
many	TRBD2	TRBV5-1	TRBJ2-2	17	TGCGCCAGCAGCTCCCAAGGACTAGCGGGAAACACCGGGGAGCTGTTTTTT	CASSSQGLAGNTGELFF
few	TRBD1	TRBV7-9	TRBJ1-2	17	TGTGCCAGCAGCTCCTATACCGGGACAGATGAGGTCTATGGCTACACCTTC	CASSSYTGTDEVYGYTF
.	TRBD1	TRBV28	TRBJ1-4	18	TGTGCCAGCAGTCCCCACGGGACAGGGGTATTACTAAGGGAAAAACTGTTTTTT	CASSPHGTGVLLREKLFF
.	TRBD1	TRBV19	TRBJ2-7	13	TGTGCCAGTAGCCGACAGGGGGATTACGAGCAGTACTTC	CASSRQGDYEQYF
few	.	TRBV4-1	TRBJ1-5	13	TGCGCCAGCAGTGATGTGGGGGGCCAGCCCCAGCATTTT	CASSDVGGQPQHF
.	.	TRBV7-2	TRBJ1-5	16	TGTGCCAGCAGCCCACCAGGGGCGAGGAGCAATCAGCCCCAGCATTTT	CASSPPGARSNQPQHF
.	.	TRBV2	TRBJ1-2	13	TGTGCCAGCAGTGATCTCGCGATGGGCGGCTACACCTTC	CASSDLAMGGYTF
.	TRBD1	TRBV5-6	TRBJ1-1	15	TGTGCCAGCAGCTTTCAAGACAGGGTCGACACTGAAGCTTTCTTT	CASSFQDRVDTEAFF
many	.	TRBV11-2	TRBJ2-5	13	TGTGCCAGCAGCCGGACATACCAAGAGACCCAGTACTTC	CASSRTYQETQYF
few	.	TRBV30	TRBJ2-5	13	TGTGCCTGGAGTGGAGGGCGTGGGGAGACCCAGTACTTC	CAWSGGRGETQYF
few	TRBD1	TRBV10-3	TRBJ1-4	12	TGTGCCACCCAGGGGGGTAATGAAAAACTGTTTTTT	CATQGGNEKLFF
many	TRBD1	TRBV2	TRBJ1-1	14	TGTGCCAGCAGACACAGGGGACTGAACACTGAAGCTTTCTTT	CASRHRGLNTEAFF
few	TRBD1	TRBV12-3/TRBV12-4	TRBJ2-1	13	TGTGCCAGCACCTGGACAGGGGACAATGAGCAGTTCTTC	CASTWTGDNEQFF
.	TRBD2	TRBV7-6	TRBJ2-1	14	TGTGCCAGCCGGGGGAGGGCGCCCTACAATGAGCAGTTCTTC	CASRGRAPYNEQFF
few	.	TRBV6-5	TRBJ1-2	15	TGTGCCAGCAGTTACGACGGAGGATCTGGCTATGGCTACACCTTC	CASSYDGGSGYGYTF
.	TRBD2	TRBV27	TRBJ2-7	15	TGTGCCAGCAGTTTACTCCCGGGACTAGCTGACGAGCAGTACTTC	CASSLLPGLADEQYF
many	TRBD1	TRBV12-3/TRBV12-4	TRBJ1-2	12	TGTGCCAGCAGTCAGGGGGCAGTTGGCTACACCTTC	CASSQGAVGYTF
.	.	TRBV2	TRBJ1-2	15	TGTGCCAGCAGTGAAGGAACAGGGTCTAGCTATGGCTACACCTTC	CASSEGTGSSYGYTF
many	.	TRBV10-3	TRBJ2-3	14	TGTGCCATCAGTGATTCAGGACAGACAGATACGCAGTATTTT	CAISDSGQTDTQYF
few	TRBD1	TRBV27	TRBJ2-1	16	TGTGCCAGCAGTTTACGGCCGACAGGGGGCTACAATGAGCAGTTCTTC	CASSLRPTGGYNEQFF
.	TRBD2	TRBV29-1	TRBJ2-1	12	TGCATCAGTAGCGGGAATTACAATGAGCAGTTCTTC	CISSGNYNEQFF
.	.	TRBV5-1	TRBJ2-3	16	TGCGCCAGCAGCTTGGAGAAAGGGTCGAGCACAGATACGCAGTATTTT	CASSLEKGSSTDTQYF
few	.	TRBV5-1	TRBJ2-1	14	TGCGCCAGCGAGAAGGGGGAGGTCCAGAATGAGCAGTTCTTC	CASEKGEVQNEQFF